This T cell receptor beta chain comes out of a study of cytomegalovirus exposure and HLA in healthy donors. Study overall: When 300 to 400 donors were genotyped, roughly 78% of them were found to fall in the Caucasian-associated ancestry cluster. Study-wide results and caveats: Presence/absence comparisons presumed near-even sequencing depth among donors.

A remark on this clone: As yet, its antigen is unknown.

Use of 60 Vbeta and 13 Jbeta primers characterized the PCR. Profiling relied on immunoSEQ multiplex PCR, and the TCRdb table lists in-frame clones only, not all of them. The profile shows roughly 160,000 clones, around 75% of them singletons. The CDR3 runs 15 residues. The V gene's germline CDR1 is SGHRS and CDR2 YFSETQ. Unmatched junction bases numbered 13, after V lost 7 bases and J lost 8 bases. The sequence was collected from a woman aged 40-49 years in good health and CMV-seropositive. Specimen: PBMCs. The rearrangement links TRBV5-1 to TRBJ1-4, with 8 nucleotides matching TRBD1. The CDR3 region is CASAGFGQGGEKLFF. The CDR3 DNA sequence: TGCGCCAGCGCTGGTTTCGGACAGGGAGGCGAAAAACTGTTTTTT.